This TCR beta chain was captured in a study of cytomegalovirus exposure and HLA in healthy donors. Donors were drawn from the approximately 120-subject validation cohort, separate from the approximately 680-subject first cohort. This clone was recorded once. Its specificity is not known. The table came from immunoSEQ multiplex PCR; TCRdb's copy has only in-frame clones and leaves some out. In the table there are fewer than 400,000 clones, 80% to 90% of which are singletons. Study-level points and caveats: In a later analysis, first-cohort TCR clusters were found to tend to co-occur in the 120 or so validation repertoires. The classifier reportedly diagnosed cytomegalovirus status with high sensitivity and specificity. The authors enumerated over 150 TCR beta chains as linked to cytomegalovirus.

V was cut by 5 bases and J by 10 bases, with 12 bases left in between. There are 12 residues in the CDR3. CDR1 SGHTA and CDR2 FQGNSA come from the germline V gene. The rearrangement links TRBV7-2 to TRBJ2-1; maybe TRBD2 (5 bases). Sequenced material: PBMCs. This TCR derives from a woman aged 18-29 years in good health and CMV-seronegative. CDR3 DNA: TGTGCCAGCAGCCAGAGGCCGGGAGAGCAGTTCTTC. The encoded protein is CASSQRPGEQFF.